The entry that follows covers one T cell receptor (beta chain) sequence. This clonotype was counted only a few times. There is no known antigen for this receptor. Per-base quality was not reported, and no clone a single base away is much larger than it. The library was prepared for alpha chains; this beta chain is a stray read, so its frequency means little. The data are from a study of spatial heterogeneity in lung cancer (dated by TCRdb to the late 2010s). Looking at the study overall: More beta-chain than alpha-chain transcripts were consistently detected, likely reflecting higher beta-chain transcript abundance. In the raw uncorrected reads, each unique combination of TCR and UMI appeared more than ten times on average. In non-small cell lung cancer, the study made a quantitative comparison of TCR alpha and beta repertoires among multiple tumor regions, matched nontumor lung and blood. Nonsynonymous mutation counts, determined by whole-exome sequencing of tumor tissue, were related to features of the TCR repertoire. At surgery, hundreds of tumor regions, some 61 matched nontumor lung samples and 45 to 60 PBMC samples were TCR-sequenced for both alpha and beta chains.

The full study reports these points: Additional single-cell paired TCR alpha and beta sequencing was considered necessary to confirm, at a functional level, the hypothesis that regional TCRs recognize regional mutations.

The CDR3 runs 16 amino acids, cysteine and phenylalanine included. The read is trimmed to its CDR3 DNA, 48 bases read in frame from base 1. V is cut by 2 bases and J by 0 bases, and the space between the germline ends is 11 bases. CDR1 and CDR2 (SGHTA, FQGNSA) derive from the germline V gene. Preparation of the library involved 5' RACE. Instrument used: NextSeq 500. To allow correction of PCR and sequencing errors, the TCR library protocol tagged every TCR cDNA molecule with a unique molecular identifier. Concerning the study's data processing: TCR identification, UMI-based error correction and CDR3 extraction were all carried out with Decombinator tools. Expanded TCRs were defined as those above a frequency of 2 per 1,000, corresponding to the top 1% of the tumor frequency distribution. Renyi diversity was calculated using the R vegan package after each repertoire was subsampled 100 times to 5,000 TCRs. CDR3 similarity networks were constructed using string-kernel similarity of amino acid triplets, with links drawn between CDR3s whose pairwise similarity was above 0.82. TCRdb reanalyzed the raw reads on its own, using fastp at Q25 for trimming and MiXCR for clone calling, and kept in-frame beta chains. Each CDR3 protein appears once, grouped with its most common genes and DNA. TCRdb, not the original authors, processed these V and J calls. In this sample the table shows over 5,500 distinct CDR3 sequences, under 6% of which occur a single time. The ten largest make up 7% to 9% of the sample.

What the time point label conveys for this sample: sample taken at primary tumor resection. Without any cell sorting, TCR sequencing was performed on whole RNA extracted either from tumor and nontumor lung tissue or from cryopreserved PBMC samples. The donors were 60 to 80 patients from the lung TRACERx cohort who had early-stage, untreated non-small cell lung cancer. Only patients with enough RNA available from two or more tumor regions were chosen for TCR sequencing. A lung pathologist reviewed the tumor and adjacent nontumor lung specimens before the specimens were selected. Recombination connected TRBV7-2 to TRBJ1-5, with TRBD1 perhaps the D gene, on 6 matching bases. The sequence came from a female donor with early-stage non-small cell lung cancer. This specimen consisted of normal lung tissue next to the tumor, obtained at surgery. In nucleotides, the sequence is TGTGCCAGCAGCTTAATTGGACAGTATAGCAATCAGCCCCAGCATTTT. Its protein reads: CASSLIGQYSNQPQHF.